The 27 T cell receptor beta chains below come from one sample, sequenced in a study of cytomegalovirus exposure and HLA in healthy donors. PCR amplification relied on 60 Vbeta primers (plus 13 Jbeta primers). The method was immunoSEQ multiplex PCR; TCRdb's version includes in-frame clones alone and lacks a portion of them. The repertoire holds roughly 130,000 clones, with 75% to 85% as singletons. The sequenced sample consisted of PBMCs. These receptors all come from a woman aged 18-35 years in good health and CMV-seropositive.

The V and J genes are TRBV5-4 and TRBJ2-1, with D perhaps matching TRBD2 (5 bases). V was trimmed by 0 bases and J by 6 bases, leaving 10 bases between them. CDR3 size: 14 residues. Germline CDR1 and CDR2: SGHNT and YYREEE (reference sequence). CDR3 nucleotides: TGTGCCAGCAGCTTGGCAGGAGGCAGCAATGAGCAGTTCTTC. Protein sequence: CASSLAGGSNEQFF. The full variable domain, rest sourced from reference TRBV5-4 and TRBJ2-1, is ETGVTQSPTHLIKTRGQQVTLRCSSQSGHNTVSWYQQALGQGPQFIFQYYREEENGRGNFPPRFSGLQFPNYSSELNVNALELDDSALYLCASSLAGGSNEQFFGPGTRLTVL.

The CDR3 DNA reads as TGTGCCAGCAGTTCCGAGGGGGTGTACAATGAGCAGTTCTTC. Protein product: CASSSEGVYNEQFF. The chain combines TRBV6-6 with TRBJ2-1, with D possibly matching TRBD1 (6 bases). Trimming removed 4 bases from V and 4 bases from J, with 11 bases in between. CDR3 length: 14 amino acids. Germline V lookup: CDR1 MNHNY, CDR2 SVGAGI (reference sequence).

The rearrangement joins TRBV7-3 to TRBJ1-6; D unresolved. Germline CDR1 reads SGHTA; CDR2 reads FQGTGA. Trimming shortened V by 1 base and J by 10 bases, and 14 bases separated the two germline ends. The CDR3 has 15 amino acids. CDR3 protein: CASSLRASFKSPLHF. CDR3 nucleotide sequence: TGTGCCAGCAGCTTAAGGGCCTCTTTTAAATCACCCCTCCACTTT.

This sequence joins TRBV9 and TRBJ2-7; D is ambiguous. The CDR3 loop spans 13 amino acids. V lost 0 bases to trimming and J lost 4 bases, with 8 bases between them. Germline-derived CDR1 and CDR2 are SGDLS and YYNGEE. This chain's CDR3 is CASSVATGYEQYF. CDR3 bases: TGTGCCAGCAGCGTAGCTACCGGGTACGAGCAGTACTTC.

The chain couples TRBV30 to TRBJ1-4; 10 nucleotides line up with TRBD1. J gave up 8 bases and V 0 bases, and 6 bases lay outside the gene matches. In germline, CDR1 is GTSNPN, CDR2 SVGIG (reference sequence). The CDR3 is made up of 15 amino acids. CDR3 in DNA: TGTGCCTGGAGTGTCGGGACAGGGGAAGGGGAAAAACTGTTTTTT. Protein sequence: CAWSVGTGEGEKLFF.

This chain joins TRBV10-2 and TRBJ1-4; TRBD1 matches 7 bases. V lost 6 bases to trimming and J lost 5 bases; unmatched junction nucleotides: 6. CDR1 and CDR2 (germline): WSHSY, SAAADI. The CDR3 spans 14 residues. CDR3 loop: CASRADRTNEKLFF. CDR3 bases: TGCGCCAGCAGGGCGGACAGGACGAATGAAAAACTGTTTTTT.

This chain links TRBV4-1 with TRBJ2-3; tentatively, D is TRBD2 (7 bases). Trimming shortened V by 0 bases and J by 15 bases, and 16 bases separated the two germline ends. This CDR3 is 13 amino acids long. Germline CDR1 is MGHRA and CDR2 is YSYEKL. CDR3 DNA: TGCGCCAGCAGCCAAGATTTGGGGGGGGGCGGCTATTTT. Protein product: CASSQDLGGGGYF.

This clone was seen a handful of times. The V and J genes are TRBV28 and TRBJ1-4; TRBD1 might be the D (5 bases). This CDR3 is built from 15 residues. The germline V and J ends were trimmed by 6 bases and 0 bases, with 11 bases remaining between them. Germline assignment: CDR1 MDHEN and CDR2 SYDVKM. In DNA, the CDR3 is TGTGCCAGCAGACTCGGGGGGACAACTAATGAAAAACTGTTTTTT. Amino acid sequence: CASRLGGTTNEKLFF.

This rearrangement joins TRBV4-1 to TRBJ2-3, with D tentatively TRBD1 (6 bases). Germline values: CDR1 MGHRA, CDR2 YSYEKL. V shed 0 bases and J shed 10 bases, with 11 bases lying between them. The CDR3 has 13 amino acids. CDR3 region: CASSQEGGGSQYF. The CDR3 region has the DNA TGCGCCAGCAGCCAAGAAGGGGGTGGGTCGCAGTATTTT.

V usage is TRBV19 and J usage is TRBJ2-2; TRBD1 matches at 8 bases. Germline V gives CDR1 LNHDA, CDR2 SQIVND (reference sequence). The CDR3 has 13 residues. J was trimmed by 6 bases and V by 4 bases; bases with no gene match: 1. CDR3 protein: CASSTTGAGELFF. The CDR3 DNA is TGTGCCAGTAGTACGACAGGGGCCGGGGAGCTGTTTTTT. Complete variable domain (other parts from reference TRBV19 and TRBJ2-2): DGGITQSPKYLFRKEGQNVTLSCEQNLNHDAMYWYRQDPGQGLRLIYYSQIVNDFQKGDIAEGYSVSREKKESFPLTVTSAQKNPTAFYLCASSTTGAGELFFGEGSRLTVL.

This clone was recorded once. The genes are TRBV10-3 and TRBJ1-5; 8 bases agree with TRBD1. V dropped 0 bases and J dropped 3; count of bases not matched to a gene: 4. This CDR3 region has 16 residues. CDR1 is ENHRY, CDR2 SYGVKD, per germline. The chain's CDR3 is CAISESIQGANQPQHF. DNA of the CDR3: TGTGCCATCAGTGAGTCGATTCAGGGGGCCAATCAGCCCCAGCATTTT.

CDR3 sequence: CASSSRDSWNSPLHF. CDR3 DNA sequence: TGTGCCAGCAGTTCCAGGGACAGCTGGAATTCACCCCTCCACTTT. The chain is built from TRBV6-1 and TRBJ1-6; TRBD1 agrees at 7 bases. V was pared by 5 bases and J by 7 bases, with 8 bases of the junction left unmatched. This CDR3 has 15 residues. Per germline, CDR1 MNHNS and CDR2 SASEGT.

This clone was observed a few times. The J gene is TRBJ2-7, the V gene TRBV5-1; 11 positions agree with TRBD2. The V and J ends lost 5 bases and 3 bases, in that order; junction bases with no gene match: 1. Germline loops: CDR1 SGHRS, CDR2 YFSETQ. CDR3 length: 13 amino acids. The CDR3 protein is CASRTSGDYEQYF. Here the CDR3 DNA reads TGCGCCAGCAGGACTAGCGGGGACTACGAGCAGTACTTC.

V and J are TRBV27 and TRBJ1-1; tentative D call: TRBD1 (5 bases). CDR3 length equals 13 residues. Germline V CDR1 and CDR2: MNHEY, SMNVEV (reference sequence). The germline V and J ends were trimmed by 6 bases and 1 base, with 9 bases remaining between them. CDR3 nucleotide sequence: TGTGCCAGCAGGTTGGGGGGGAACACTGAAGCTTTCTTT. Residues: CASRLGGNTEAFF.

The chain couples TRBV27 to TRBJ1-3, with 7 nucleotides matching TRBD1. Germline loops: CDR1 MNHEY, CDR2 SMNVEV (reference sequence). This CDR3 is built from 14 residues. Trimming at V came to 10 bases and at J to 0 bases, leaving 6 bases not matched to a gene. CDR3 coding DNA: TGTGCCACCAGGACAGGAATCTCTGGAAACACCATATATTTT. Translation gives CATRTGISGNTIYF.

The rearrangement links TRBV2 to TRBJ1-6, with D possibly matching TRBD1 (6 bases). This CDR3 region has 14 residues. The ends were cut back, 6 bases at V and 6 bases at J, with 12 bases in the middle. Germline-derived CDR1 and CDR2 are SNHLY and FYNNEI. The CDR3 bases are TGTGCCAGCAGGGGTCAGGGGATTAATTCACCCCTCCACTTT. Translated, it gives CASRGQGINSPLHF.

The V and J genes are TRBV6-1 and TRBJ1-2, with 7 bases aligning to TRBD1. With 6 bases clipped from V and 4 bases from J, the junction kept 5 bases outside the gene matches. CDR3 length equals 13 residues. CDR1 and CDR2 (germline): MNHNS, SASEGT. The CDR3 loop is CASRGGQSYGYTF. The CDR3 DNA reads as TGTGCCAGCAGGGGGGGACAGAGCTATGGCTACACCTTC.

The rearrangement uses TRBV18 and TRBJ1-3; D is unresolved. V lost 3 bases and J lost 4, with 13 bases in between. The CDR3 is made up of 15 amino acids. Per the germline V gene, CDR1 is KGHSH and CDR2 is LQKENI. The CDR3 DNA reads TGTGCCAGCTCACCTGGACTAGTCTACGGAAACACCATATATTTT. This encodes CASSPGLVYGNTIYF.

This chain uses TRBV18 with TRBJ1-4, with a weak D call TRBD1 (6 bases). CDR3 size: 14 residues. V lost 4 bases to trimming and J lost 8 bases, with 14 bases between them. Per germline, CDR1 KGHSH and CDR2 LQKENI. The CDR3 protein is CASSRTAGDEKLFF. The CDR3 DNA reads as TGTGCCAGCTCACGGACAGCCGGGGACGAAAAACTGTTTTTT. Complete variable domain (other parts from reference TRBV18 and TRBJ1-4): NAGVMQNPRHLVRRRGQEARLRCSPMKGHSHVYWYRQLPEEGLKFMVYLQKENIIDESGMPKERFSAEFPKEGPSILRIQQVVRGDSAAYFCASSRTAGDEKLFFGSGTQLSVL.

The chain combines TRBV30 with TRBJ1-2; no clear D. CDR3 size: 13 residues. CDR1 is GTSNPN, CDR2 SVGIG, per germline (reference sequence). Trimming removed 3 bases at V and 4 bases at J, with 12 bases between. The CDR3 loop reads CAWRAALIYGYTF. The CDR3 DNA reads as TGTGCCTGGAGAGCCGCCCTGATCTATGGCTACACCTTC.

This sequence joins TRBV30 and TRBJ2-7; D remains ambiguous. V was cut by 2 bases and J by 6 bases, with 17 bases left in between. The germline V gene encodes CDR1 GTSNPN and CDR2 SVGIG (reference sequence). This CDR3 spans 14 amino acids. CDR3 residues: CAWSMNFFSGEQYF. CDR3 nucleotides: TGTGCCTGGAGTATGAACTTCTTTTCGGGCGAGCAGTACTTC. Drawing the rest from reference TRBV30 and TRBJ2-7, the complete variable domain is SQTIHQWPATLVQPVGSPLSLECTVEGTSNPNLYWYRQAAGRGLQLLFYSVGIGQISSEVPQNLSASRPQDRQFILSSKKLLLSDSGFYLCAWSMNFFSGEQYFGPGTRLTVT.

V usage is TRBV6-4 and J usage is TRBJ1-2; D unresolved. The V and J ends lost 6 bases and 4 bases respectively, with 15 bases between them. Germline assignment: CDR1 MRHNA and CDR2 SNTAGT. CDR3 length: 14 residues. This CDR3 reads CASRSDSLGYGYTF. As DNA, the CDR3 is TGTGCCAGCAGATCGGACTCCCTGGGCTATGGCTACACCTTC.

The CDR3 is CASSLEGTVNTEAFF. As DNA, the CDR3 is TGTGCCAGCAGCTTGGAGGGGACAGTGAACACTGAAGCTTTCTTT. This rearrangement joins TRBV5-4 to TRBJ1-1, with 7 bases fitting TRBD1. The CDR3 extends over 15 amino acids. V shed 0 bases and J 0 bases; nucleotides not matched to a gene: 2. Germline V gives CDR1 SGHNT, CDR2 YYREEE (reference sequence).

The CDR3 here is CASRRTSGGDGELFF. In nucleotides, the CDR3 is TGTGCCAGCAGACGGACTAGCGGGGGTGACGGGGAGCTGTTTTTT. The chain uses TRBV7-8 and TRBJ2-2; 13 bases line up with TRBD2. Germline V CDR1 and CDR2: SGHVS, FQNEAQ. The CDR3 is made up of 15 amino acids. The V segment lost 6 bases and the J segment 7 bases; nucleotides outside the gene matches: 5.

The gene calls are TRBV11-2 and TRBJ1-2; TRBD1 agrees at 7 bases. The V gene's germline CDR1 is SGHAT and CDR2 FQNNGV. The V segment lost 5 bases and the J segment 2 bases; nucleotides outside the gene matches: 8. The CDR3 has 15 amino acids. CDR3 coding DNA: TGTGCCAGCAGCCAAATCCGGGACAGCAACTATGGCTACACCTTC. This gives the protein CASSQIRDSNYGYTF.

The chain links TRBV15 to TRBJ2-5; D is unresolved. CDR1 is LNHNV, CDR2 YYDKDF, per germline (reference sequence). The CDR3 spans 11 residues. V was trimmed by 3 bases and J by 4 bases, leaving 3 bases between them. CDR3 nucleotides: TGTGCCACCAGCAGCAGAGAGACCCAGTACTTC. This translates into CATSSRETQYF.

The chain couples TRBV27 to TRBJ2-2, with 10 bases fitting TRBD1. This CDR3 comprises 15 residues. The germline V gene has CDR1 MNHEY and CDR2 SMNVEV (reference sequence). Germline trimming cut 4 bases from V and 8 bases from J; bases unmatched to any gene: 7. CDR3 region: CASSSFDRGLGELFF. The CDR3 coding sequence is TGTGCCAGCAGTTCGTTCGACAGGGGGCTGGGGGAGCTGTTTTTT.